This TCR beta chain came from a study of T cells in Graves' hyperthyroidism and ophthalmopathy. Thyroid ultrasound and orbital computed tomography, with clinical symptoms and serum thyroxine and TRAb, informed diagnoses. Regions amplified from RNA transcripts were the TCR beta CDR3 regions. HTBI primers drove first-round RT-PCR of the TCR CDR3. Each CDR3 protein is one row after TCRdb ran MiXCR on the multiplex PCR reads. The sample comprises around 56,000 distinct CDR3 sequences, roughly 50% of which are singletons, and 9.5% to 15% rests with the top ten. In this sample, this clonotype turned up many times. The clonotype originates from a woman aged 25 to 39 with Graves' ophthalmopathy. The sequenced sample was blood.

CDR3 region: CASTERGAGSQETQYF. The CDR3 DNA reads TGTGCCAGCACCGAAAGGGGTGCGGGGTCCCAAGAGACCCAGTACTTC. The J gene is TRBJ2-5, the V gene TRBV28; D is possibly TRBD2 (6 bases). This CDR3 has 16 amino acids. Germline lookup yields CDR1 MDHEN and CDR2 SYDVKM. The V end lost 7 bases, the J end lost 1 base, and 19 bases lay between the germline ends.